This is a list of T cell receptor beta chains from one sample in a study of blood T cell repertoires in COVID-19. Using immunoSEQ multiplex PCR, the repertoire was profiled, and TCRdb retains in-frame clones only, with some absent. The sample carries 55,000 or so clones, 82% recorded once. Source material: peripheral blood. These receptors all stem from a human donor in a cohort sampled during active or convalescent COVID-19. Each CDR3 is given with its conserved first and last residue. A D gene is named only where the DNA matches it firmly. A row's size may be missing; if present it is once, few, many or a size class.

J: TRBJ1-5; D: NA; V: TRBV6-5; size: NA; DNA: TGTGCCAGCAGCCACTCTGAGAGCAATCAGCCCCAGCATTTT; CDR3: CASSHSESNQPQHF
J: TRBJ1-4; D: NA; V: TRBV10-2; size: NA; DNA: TGCGCCAGCAGTGAGGGAGCAGGGGCTGAAAAACTGTTTTTT; CDR3: CASSEGAGAEKLFF
J: TRBJ2-5; D: NA; V: TRBV2; size: NA; DNA: TGTGCCAGCAGTGGAGGTGTGCCCGGTCGGACCCAGTACTTC; CDR3: CASSGGVPGRTQYF
J: TRBJ2-1; D: NA; V: TRBV20-1; size: NA; DNA: TGCAGTGCTCGCGGGATCAATGAGCAGTTCTTC; CDR3: CSARGINEQFF
J: TRBJ1-1; D: NA; V: TRBV30; size: NA; DNA: TGTGCCTGGAGTGTAATGGCGGTGAACACTGAAGCTTTCTTT; CDR3: CAWSVMAVNTEAFF
J: TRBJ2-1; D: NA; V: TRBV3-1/TRBV3-2; size: NA; DNA: TGTGCCAGCAGCCGACCGGGAAATGAGCAGTTCTTC; CDR3: CASSRPGNEQFF
J: TRBJ2-1; D: NA; V: TRBV9; size: NA; DNA: TGTGCCAGCAGCCCAACAGTTAGACGCTACAATGAGCAGTTCTTC; CDR3: CASSPTVRRYNEQFF
J: TRBJ1-2; D: NA; V: TRBV6-6; size: NA; DNA: TGTGCCAGCAGTTACGGGAGTGGATACACCTTC; CDR3: CASSYGSGYTF
J: TRBJ1-5; D: NA; V: TRBV2; size: once; DNA: TGTGCCAGCAGAGTGAGGGGGAGCCAGCCCCAGCATTTT; CDR3: CASRVRGSQPQHF
J: TRBJ1-2; D: TRBD1; V: TRBV3-1/TRBV3-2; size: NA; DNA: TGTGCCAGCAGCCCAATCGAGGGACAGGGTACCGCCCAGGGCGGCTACACCTTC; CDR3: CASSPIEGQGTAQGGYTF
J: TRBJ1-4; D: NA; V: TRBV4-3; size: NA; DNA: TGCGCCAGCAGCCAGGGGGGACTGAATAATGAAAAACTGTTTTTT; CDR3: CASSQGGLNNEKLFF
J: TRBJ1-4; D: NA; V: TRBV6-5; size: NA; DNA: TGTGCCAGCAGGCCCTCGACAGGCTGGAATGAAAAACTGTTTTTT; CDR3: CASRPSTGWNEKLFF
J: TRBJ2-5; D: TRBD2; V: TRBV27; size: NA; DNA: TGTGCCAGCAGTTTATCGTTTAGCGGGGAGTCCCAGTACTTC; CDR3: CASSLSFSGESQYF
J: TRBJ2-3; D: TRBD2; V: TRBV11-2; size: NA; DNA: TGTGCCAGCAGTCTAGCGGGGTCCCGGGAAGATACGCAGTATTTT; CDR3: CASSLAGSREDTQYF
J: TRBJ1-1; D: NA; V: TRBV23-1; size: few; DNA: TGCGCCAGCAGTCAACGGTTCACCCCCTCCGGGTCCACTGAAGCTTTCTTT; CDR3: CASSQRFTPSGSTEAFF
J: TRBJ1-2; D: NA; V: TRBV19; size: NA; DNA: TGTGCCAGTAGTATGGCTCCGGGTGGCTACACCTTC; CDR3: CASSMAPGGYTF
J: TRBJ2-6; D: NA; V: TRBV5-5; size: NA; DNA: TGTGCCAGCAGCTTCGGTGGGGCCAACGTCCTGACTTTC; CDR3: CASSFGGANVLTF
J: TRBJ2-2; D: TRBD2; V: TRBV7-9; size: NA; DNA: TGTGCCAGCAGCCCGACAGCGGGGGATGGCACCGGGGAGCTGTTTTTT; CDR3: CASSPTAGDGTGELFF
J: TRBJ2-1; D: NA; V: TRBV5-1; size: NA; DNA: TGCGCCAGCAGCGCCGGGGGGACAGGAGCCTACAATGAGCAGTTCTTC; CDR3: CASSAGGTGAYNEQFF
J: TRBJ2-7; D: TRBD1; V: TRBV6-2/TRBV6-3; size: once; DNA: TGTGCCAGCAGTGACCGGGACAGGGTACAGGACGAGCAGTACTTC; CDR3: CASSDRDRVQDEQYF
J: TRBJ1-3; D: TRBD1; V: TRBV6-6; size: NA; DNA: TGTGCCAGCAGTTCCAGGGGGCTTGGTGGAAACACCATATATTTT; CDR3: CASSSRGLGGNTIYF
J: TRBJ2-7; D: TRBD2; V: TRBV27; size: once; DNA: TGTGCCAGCAGTTTGACGGGGGGGAAGTCCTACGAGCAGTACTTC; CDR3: CASSLTGGKSYEQYF
J: TRBJ1-5; D: NA; V: TRBV7-2; size: once; DNA: TGTGCCAGCAGCCCTCGTACGGGAAATCAGCCCCAGCATTTT; CDR3: CASSPRTGNQPQHF
J: TRBJ1-4; D: TRBD1; V: TRBV27; size: few; DNA: TGTGCCAGCAGTTACAGGGGACTCAATGAAAAACTGTTTTTT; CDR3: CASSYRGLNEKLFF
J: TRBJ2-1; D: TRBD2; V: TRBV4-2; size: NA; DNA: TGTGCCAGCAGCCAAGTATTGCGGGGGGGGAACAATGAGCAGTTCTTC; CDR3: CASSQVLRGGNNEQFF
J: TRBJ2-3; D: TRBD2; V: TRBV14; size: NA; DNA: TGTGCCAGCAGCCACGGACTAGCGGGGGGCTCTAGCACAGATACGCAGTATTTT; CDR3: CASSHGLAGGSSTDTQYF
J: TRBJ2-5; D: TRBD2; V: TRBV2; size: few; DNA: TGTGCCAGCAGTGCGGGACTAGTTGAGACCCAGTACTTC; CDR3: CASSAGLVETQYF
J: TRBJ1-1; D: TRBD1; V: TRBV6-2/TRBV6-3; size: NA; DNA: TGTGCCAGCAGTTCCGTACAGGGGGTAACTGAAGCTTTCTTT; CDR3: CASSSVQGVTEAFF
J: TRBJ2-3; D: NA; V: TRBV19; size: NA; DNA: TGTGCCAGTAGTATGGGTAGGGAGGCAGATACGCAGTATTTT; CDR3: CASSMGREADTQYF
J: TRBJ2-7; D: NA; V: TRBV27; size: NA; DNA: TGTGCCAGCAGTTTACATGGGGCCGGTACCGTTGTTGTCGAGCAGTACTTC; CDR3: CASSLHGAGTVVVEQYF
J: TRBJ1-2; D: NA; V: TRBV6-2/TRBV6-3; size: NA; DNA: TGTGCCAGCAGCTCAATAGGGGGACCAGCTAACTATGGCTACACCTTC; CDR3: CASSSIGGPANYGYTF
J: TRBJ2-7; D: TRBD1; V: TRBV11-1; size: NA; DNA: TGTGCCAGCAGCCAGGGGGTTGAGCAGTACTTC; CDR3: CASSQGVEQYF
J: TRBJ2-1; D: NA; V: TRBV7-8; size: NA; DNA: TGTGCCAGCAGCGTCGGGACTTACAATGAGCAGTTCTTC; CDR3: CASSVGTYNEQFF
J: TRBJ2-3; D: TRBD2; V: TRBV2; size: NA; DNA: TGTGCCAGCAGTGAAGCGACTAGCGCAGATACGCAGTATTTT; CDR3: CASSEATSADTQYF
J: TRBJ1-5; D: NA; V: TRBV7-9; size: once; DNA: TGTGCCAGCACCCGCGGGGTCAATCAGCCCCAGCATTTT; CDR3: CASTRGVNQPQHF
J: TRBJ1-2; D: TRBD1; V: TRBV3-1/TRBV3-2; size: NA; DNA: TGTGCCAGCAGCCAACGGGACAGAGGAGAAGGCTACACCTTC; CDR3: CASSQRDRGEGYTF
J: TRBJ1-2; D: TRBD1; V: TRBV6-6; size: NA; DNA: TGTGCCAGCAGTTACACAGGGGATCCTAACTATGGCTACACCTTC; CDR3: CASSYTGDPNYGYTF
J: TRBJ2-6; D: NA; V: TRBV7-9; size: NA; DNA: TGTGCCAGCAGCTTTCGGAGCTCTGGGGCCAACGTCCTGACTTTC; CDR3: CASSFRSSGANVLTF
J: TRBJ2-4; D: TRBD1; V: TRBV7-2; size: once; DNA: TGTGCCAGCAGCCAGCGGGACAGGGGAGCTATTCAGTACTTC; CDR3: CASSQRDRGAIQYF
J: TRBJ2-2; D: TRBD1; V: TRBV6-5; size: once; DNA: TGTGCCAGCAGTTACCAAAAGGGGGCAAGGGAGCTGTTTTTT; CDR3: CASSYQKGARELFF
J: TRBJ2-3; D: TRBD2; V: TRBV9; size: few; DNA: TGTGCCAGCAGCGGGTCTTCCGGGACTAGCGGGACAGATACGCAGTATTTT; CDR3: CASSGSSGTSGTDTQYF
J: TRBJ1-1; D: NA; V: TRBV11-1; size: NA; DNA: TGTGCCAGCAGCTTAGTGGCGGGGAACACTGAAGCTTTCTTT; CDR3: CASSLVAGNTEAFF
J: TRBJ1-1; D: TRBD1; V: TRBV5-5; size: NA; DNA: TGTGCCAGCACCCCCGGGACAGGCCATAGGAACACTGAAGCTTTCTTT; CDR3: CASTPGTGHRNTEAFF
J: TRBJ2-1; D: TRBD2; V: TRBV5-1; size: NA; DNA: TGCGCCAGCAGCAACCGGGAGATAGCGGGTGAGAATGAGCAGTTCTTC; CDR3: CASSNREIAGENEQFF
J: TRBJ2-1; D: TRBD1; V: TRBV4-1; size: NA; DNA: TGCGCCAGCAGCCAACCTTCAGGGGGCCAAGGCAATGAGCAGTTCTTC; CDR3: CASSQPSGGQGNEQFF
J: TRBJ2-3; D: NA; V: TRBV19; size: once; DNA: TGTGCCAGTAGTTCGACAACTAGCACAGATACGCAGTATTTT; CDR3: CASSSTTSTDTQYF
J: TRBJ1-2; D: NA; V: TRBV6-5; size: NA; DNA: TGTGCCAGCAGCCCCCCGGGAAGCCCTTATGGCTACACCTTC; CDR3: CASSPPGSPYGYTF
J: TRBJ2-5; D: NA; V: TRBV7-3; size: NA; DNA: TGTGCCAGCAGCTCGCAAGTGGGGGGTAGTTCCCAAGAGACCCAGTACTTC; CDR3: CASSSQVGGSSQETQYF
J: TRBJ1-1; D: NA; V: TRBV7-2; size: NA; DNA: TGTGCCAGCAGCTTGGTTAGAGCAGGCAGGGCTAGAAACACTGAAGCTTTCTTT; CDR3: CASSLVRAGRARNTEAFF
J: TRBJ1-5; D: NA; V: TRBV2; size: NA; DNA: TGTGCCAGCAGTGGGGCGGGTTTGATTCAGCCCCAGCATTTT; CDR3: CASSGAGLIQPQHF
J: TRBJ1-2; D: NA; V: TRBV10-3; size: NA; DNA: TGTGCCATCACTGAGACAGGAAACTATGGCTACACCTTC; CDR3: CAITETGNYGYTF
J: TRBJ1-4; D: TRBD1; V: TRBV7-9; size: NA; DNA: TGTGCCAGCAGCCTGGGACAGAGAATAGGAAAACTGTTTTTT; CDR3: CASSLGQRIGKLFF
J: TRBJ1-2; D: NA; V: TRBV5-4; size: NA; DNA: TGTGCCAGCAGCTCGGACGCCGGGGGCTATGGCTACACCTTC; CDR3: CASSSDAGGYGYTF